These 2 T cell receptor beta chains were all obtained from the same sample, sequenced in a study of CD8+CD57+ T cells in acquired aplastic anemia. Researchers used genomic DNA as the template to profile TCR beta VDJ and CDR3. TCRdb called the reads again in MiXCR, with one record for every CDR3 protein. The sample includes about 290,000 distinct CDR3 sequences, 56% of them seen just once. By flow cytometry, patients selected for sequencing had shown an expansion of CD8+CD57+ cells. Sequenced: sorted CD4+, CD8+, or CD8+CD57+ T cells (not recorded which) from PBMCs. The receptors stem from a human donor with aplastic anemia.

About this clonotype: Germline and junction disagree at one end, which may indicate a read error. This rearrangement joins TRBV12-3 or TRBV12-4 to TRBJ2-1, with TRBD2 as a possible D gene (7 bases). The CDR3 is made up of 15 amino acids. CDR3 protein: CASRWGGLPRNGQFF. The CDR3 DNA follows: TGTGCCAGCAGATGGGGGGGCTTGCCTAGGAATGGGCAGTTCTTC.

This clonotype was seen repeatedly, ten times or more. This sequence joins TRBV19 and TRBJ1-2; tentatively, D is TRBD1 (6 bases). There are 12 residues in the CDR3. Trimming cost V 7 bases and J 7 bases, with 13 bases left between them. CDR1 is LNHDA and CDR2 is SQIVND in the germline V gene (reference sequence). CDR3 sequence (DNA): TGTGCCAGTACCTGGGGGGGGCTTGGCTACACCTTC. Translated, it gives CASTWGGLGYTF. Supplemented by reference TRBV19 and TRBJ1-2, the full variable domain reads DGGITQSPKYLFRKEGQNVTLSCEQNLNHDAMYWYRQDPGQGLRLIYYSQIVNDFQKGDIAEGYSVSREKKESFPLTVTSAQKNPTAFYLCASTWGGLGYTFGSGTRLTVV.